This TCR beta chain was retrieved from a study of blood T cell repertoires in COVID-19. The participants were between roughly 18 and 89 years old and came from 24 US areas. The CDR3 consists of 15 residues. With V trimmed by 1 base and J by 7 bases, 6 bases remained unmatched. Germline values: CDR1 LGHDT, CDR2 YNNKEL (reference sequence). This table comes from immunoSEQ multiplex PCR, and its TCRdb copy is limited to in-frame clones, with some not included. The profile covers about 150,000 clones, with around four fifths appearing a single time and about 6.1% taken by the ten largest. Source material: PBMCs or T cells enriched from blood (not recorded which). This receptor was taken from a woman in her forties who had recovered from COVID-19. V gene TRBV3-1 (or the pseudogene TRBV3-2) combines with J gene TRBJ2-1; 8 nucleotides agree with TRBD2. The CDR3 here is CASSQAGGIMNEQFF. In DNA form, the CDR3 reads TGTGCCAGCAGCCAAGCGGGGGGGATTATGAATGAGCAGTTCTTC.